This TCR beta chain was captured in a study of CD8+CD57+ T cells in acquired aplastic anemia. Profiling of TCR beta VDJ combinations and CDR3 sequences used genomic DNA as template. MiXCR, run by TCRdb on the reads, gives a single entry per CDR3 protein. The sample shows some 150,000 distinct CDR3 sequences, around 75% of them seen only once. This clonotype was seen just once. Its antigen is undetermined. Whoever was chosen for sequencing had shown CD8+CD57+ cell expansion by flow cytometry. General study findings and limits: Both patients and controls carried the same twenty-nine CD8+ CDR3 sequences.

The sequence came from a human donor with aplastic anemia. Sequencing was performed on sorted CD4+, CD8+, or CD8+CD57+ T cells (not recorded which) from PBMCs.

For the CDR3, the DNA is TGTGCCAGCACCGTGTTAGAGACCGGGGAGCTGTTTTTT. The encoded protein is CASTVLETGELFF. The gene calls are TRBV2 and TRBJ2-2; D remains ambiguous. This CDR3 spans 13 amino acids. The V gene's germline CDR1 is SNHLY and CDR2 FYNNEI. Trimming removed 7 bases at V and 5 bases at J, with 11 bases between.